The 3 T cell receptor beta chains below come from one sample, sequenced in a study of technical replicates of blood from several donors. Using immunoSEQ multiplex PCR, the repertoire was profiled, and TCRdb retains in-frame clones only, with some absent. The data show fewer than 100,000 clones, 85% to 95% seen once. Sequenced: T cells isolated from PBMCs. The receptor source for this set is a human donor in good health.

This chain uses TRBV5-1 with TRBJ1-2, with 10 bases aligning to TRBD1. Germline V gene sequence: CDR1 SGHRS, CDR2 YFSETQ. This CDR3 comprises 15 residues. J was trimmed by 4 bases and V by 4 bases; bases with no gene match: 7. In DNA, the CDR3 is TGCGCCAGCAGCCGCCGGGACAGGGGAGTCTATGGCTACACCTTC. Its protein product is CASSRRDRGVYGYTF.

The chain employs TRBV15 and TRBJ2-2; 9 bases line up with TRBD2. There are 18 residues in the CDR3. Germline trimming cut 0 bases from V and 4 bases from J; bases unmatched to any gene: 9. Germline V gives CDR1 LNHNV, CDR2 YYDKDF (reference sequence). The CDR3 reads CATSRDRGAGGTTGELFF. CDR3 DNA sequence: TGTGCCACCAGCAGAGATCGAGGGGCGGGAGGGACCACCGGGGAGCTGTTTTTT.

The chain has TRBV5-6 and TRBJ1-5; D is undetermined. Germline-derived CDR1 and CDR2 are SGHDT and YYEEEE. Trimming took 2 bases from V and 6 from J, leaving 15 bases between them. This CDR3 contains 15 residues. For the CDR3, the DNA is TGTGCCAGCAGCTTTTCCGGGGAGGGTGTTCAGCCCCAGCATTTT. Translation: CASSFSGEGVQPQHF.